This T cell receptor beta chain was captured in a study of CD8 T cells in Susac syndrome. Trimming took 5 bases from V and 1 from J, leaving 17 bases between them. This CDR3 has 16 residues. Germline assignment: CDR1 SNHLY and CDR2 FYNNEI. Roughly 0.45 to 1 ug RNA was reverse transcribed with random hexamers. TCRdb fed the immunoSEQ multiplex PCR reads into MiXCR, producing one record per CDR3 protein. This table holds approximately 140,000 distinct CDR3 sequences, around 96% found once. The sequenced material came from CD4+ T cells from PBMCs. The clonotype originates from a human donor with multiple sclerosis. This chain uses TRBV2 with TRBJ2-5; D may correspond to TRBD1 or TRBD2 (5 bases each). The CDR3 sequence is CASSSFSGTFQETQYF. CDR3 in DNA: TGTGCCAGCAGTAGCTTTTCCGGGACGTTCCAAGAGACCCAGTACTTC.